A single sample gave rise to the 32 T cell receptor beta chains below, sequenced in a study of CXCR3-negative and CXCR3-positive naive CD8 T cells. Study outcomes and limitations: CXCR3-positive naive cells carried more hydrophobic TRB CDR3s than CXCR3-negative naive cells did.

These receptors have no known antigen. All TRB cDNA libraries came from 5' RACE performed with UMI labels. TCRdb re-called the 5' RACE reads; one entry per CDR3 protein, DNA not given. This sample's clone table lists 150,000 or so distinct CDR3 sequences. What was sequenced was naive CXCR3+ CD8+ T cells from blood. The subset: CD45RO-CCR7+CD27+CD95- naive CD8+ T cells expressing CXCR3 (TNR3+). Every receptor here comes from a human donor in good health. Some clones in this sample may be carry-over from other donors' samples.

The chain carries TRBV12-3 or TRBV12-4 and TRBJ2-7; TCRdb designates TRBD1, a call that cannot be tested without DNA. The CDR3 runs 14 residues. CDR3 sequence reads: CASSPVDRAIEQYF.

The CDR3 loop is CASSQQVVVYNEQFF. The V call is TRBV28, the J call TRBJ2-1. The CDR3 extends over 15 amino acids. In germline, CDR1 is MDHEN, CDR2 SYDVKM.

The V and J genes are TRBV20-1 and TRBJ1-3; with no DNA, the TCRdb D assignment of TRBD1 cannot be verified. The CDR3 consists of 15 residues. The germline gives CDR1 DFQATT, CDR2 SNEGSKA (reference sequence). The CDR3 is CSARDREDSGNTIYF.

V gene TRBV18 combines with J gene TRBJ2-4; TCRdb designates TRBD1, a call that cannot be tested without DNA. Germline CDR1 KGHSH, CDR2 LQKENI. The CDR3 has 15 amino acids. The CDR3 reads CASSPPDRVKNIQYF. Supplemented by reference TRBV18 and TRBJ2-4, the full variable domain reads NAGVMQNPRHLVRRRGQEARLRCSPMKGHSHVYWYRQLPEEGLKFMVYLQKENIIDESGMPKERFSAEFPKEGPSILRIQQVVRGDSAAYFCASSPPDRVKNIQYFGAGTRLSVL.

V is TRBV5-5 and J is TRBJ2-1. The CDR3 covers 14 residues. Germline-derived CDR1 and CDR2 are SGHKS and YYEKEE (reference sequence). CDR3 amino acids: CASSLAWGIGEQFF.

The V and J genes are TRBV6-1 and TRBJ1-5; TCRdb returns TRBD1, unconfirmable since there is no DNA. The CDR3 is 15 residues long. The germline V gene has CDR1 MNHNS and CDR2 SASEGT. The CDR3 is CASSEDWTGNQPQHF.

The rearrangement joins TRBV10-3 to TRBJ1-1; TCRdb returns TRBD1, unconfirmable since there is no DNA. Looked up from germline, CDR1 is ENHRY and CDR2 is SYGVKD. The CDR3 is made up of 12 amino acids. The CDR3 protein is CAIRGVRTEAFF.

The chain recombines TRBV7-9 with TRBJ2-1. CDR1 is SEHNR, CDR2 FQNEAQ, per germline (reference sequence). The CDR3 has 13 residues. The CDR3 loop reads CASVRGTYNEQFF.

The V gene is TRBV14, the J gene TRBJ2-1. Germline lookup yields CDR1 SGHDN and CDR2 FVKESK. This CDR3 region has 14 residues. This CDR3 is CASSQWYSLNEQFF.

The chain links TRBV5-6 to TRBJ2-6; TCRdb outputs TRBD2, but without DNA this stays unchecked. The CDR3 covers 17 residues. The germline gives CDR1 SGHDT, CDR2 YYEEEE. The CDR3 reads CASSSPGLISGANVLTF. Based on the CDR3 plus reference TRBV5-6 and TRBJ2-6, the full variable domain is DAGVTQSPTHLIKTRGQQVTLRCSPKSGHDTVSWYQQALGQGPQFIFQYYEEEERQRGNFPDRFSGHQFPNYSSELNVNALLLGDSALYLCASSSPGLISGANVLTFGAGSRLTVL.

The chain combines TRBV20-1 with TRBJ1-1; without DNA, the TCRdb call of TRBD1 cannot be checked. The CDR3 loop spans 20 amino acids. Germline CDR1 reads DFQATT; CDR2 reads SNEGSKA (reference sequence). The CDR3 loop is CSARDTFLILGQGADTEAFF.

CDR3 sequence reads: CASRLDSSYEQYF. The genes are TRBV12-3 or TRBV12-4 and TRBJ2-7. This CDR3 region has 13 residues.

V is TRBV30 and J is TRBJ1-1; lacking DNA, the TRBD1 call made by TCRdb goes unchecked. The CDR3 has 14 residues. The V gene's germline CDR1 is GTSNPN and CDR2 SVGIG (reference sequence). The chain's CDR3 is CAWSVMSGLTEAFF.

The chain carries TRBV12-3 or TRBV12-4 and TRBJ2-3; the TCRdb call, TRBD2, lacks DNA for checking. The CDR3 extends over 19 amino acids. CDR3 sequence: CASSTLHRGAGPITDTQYF.

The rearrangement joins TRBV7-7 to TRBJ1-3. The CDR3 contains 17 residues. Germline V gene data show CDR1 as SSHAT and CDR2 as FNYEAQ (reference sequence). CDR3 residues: CASSEGAALNSGNTIYF.

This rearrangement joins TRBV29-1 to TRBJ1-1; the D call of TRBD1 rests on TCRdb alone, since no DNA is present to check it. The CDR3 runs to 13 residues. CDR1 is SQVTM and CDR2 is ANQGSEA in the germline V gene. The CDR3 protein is CSVAYPTVPEAFF.

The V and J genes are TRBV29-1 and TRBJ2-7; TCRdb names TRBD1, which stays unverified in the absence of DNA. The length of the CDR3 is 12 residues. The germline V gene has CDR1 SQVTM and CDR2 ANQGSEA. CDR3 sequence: CSVGQGFGEQYF.

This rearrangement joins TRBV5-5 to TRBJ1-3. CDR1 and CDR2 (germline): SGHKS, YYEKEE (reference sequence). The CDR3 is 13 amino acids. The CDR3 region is CASSLFPGNTIYF.

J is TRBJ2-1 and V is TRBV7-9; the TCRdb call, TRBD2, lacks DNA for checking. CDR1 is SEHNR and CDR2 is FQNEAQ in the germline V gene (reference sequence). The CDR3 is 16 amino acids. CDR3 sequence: CASSASLAGGPNEQFF.

The CDR3 reads CASSPRTYEQYF. This chain uses TRBV7-9 with TRBJ2-7; absent DNA, TCRdb's TRBD1 call cannot be checked. The CDR3 consists of 12 residues. CDR1 is SEHNR, CDR2 FQNEAQ, per germline (reference sequence).

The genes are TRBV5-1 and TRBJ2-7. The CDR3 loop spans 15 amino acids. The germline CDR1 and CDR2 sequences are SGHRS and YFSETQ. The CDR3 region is CASSLDYGVSYEQYF.

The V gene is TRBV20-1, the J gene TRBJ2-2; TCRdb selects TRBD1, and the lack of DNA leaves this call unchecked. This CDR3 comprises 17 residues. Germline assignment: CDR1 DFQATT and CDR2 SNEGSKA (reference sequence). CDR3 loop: CSARADRGQRNTGELFF.

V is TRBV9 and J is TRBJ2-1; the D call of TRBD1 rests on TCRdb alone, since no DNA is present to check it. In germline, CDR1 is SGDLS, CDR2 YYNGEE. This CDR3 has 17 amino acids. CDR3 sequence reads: CASSPPTGGNSYNEQVF.

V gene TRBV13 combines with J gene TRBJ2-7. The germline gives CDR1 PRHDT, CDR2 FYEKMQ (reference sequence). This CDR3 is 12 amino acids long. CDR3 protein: CASSLGGSEQYF.

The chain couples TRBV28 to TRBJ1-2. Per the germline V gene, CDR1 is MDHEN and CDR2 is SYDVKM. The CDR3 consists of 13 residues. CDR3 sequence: CASSFSFPYGYTF.

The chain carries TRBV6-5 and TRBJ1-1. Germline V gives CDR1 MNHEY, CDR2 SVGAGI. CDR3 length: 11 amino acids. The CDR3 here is CASRTAGEAFF.

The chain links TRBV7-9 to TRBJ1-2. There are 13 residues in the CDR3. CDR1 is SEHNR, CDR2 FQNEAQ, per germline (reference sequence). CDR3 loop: CASSFEGPYGYTF.

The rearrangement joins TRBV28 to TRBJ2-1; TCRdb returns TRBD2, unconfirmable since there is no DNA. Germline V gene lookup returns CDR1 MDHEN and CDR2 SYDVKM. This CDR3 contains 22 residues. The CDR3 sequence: CASSTPGQGGLAGGPSYNEQFF.

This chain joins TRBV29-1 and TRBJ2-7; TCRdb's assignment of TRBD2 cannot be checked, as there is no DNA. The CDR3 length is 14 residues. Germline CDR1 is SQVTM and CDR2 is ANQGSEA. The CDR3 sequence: CSVLRVDGPYEQYF.

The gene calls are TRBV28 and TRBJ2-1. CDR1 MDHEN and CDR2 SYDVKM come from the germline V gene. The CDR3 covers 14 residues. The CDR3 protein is CASSLRSLRNEQFF.

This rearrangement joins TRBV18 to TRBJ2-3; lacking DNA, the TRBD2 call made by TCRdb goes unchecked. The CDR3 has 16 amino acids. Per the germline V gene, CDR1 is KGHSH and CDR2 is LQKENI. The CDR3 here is CASSTSGGQSTDTQYF. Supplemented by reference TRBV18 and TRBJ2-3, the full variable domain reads NAGVMQNPRHLVRRRGQEARLRCSPMKGHSHVYWYRQLPEEGLKFMVYLQKENIIDESGMPKERFSAEFPKEGPSILRIQQVVRGDSAAYFCASSTSGGQSTDTQYFGPGTRLTVL.

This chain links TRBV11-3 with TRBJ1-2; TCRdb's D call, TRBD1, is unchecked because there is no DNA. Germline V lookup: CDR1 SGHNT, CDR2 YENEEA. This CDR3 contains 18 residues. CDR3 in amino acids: CASSNPAAGALLNYGYTF.